These T cell receptor beta chains were read from a single sample in a study of identifying expanded T cells in peripheral blood. TCRdb's table, derived via immunoSEQ multiplex PCR, lists solely in-frame clones and lacks some. The table records approximately 100,000 clones, roughly 89% of them present only once. The specimen sequenced was blood. These receptors were obtained from a person between 18 and 69 years old in good health. CDR3s include the opening cysteine and the closing phenylalanine or tryptophan. D genes are given only for firm matches.

CASSLASGGGGGNEQFF | TGTGCCAGCAGTTTGGCTAGCGGGGGTGGGGGAGGAAATGAGCAGTTCTTC | TRBD2 | TRBJ2-1 | TRBV28
CASRRTGTGTEAFF | TGTGCCAGCAGACGGACAGGGACTGGCACTGAAGCTTTCTTT | TRBD1 | TRBJ1-1 | TRBV5-4
CASSSPTSGGEYSYEQYF | TGTGCCAGCAGCTCCCCGACTAGCGGGGGGGAATACTCCTACGAGCAGTACTTC | TRBD2 | TRBJ2-7 | TRBV11-2
CASSQMTSGGSTDTQYF | TGTGCCAGCAGCCAAATGACTAGCGGGGGTTCCACAGATACGCAGTATTTT | TRBD2 | TRBJ2-3 | TRBV5-4
CASSFTWGLGEQYF | TGTGCCAGCAGTTTTACCTGGGGGTTAGGCGAGCAGTACTTC | - | TRBJ2-7 | TRBV27
CASSGRQNYGYTF | TGTGCCAGCAGTGGACGACAGAACTATGGCTACACCTTC | - | TRBJ1-2 | TRBV25-1
CASSLEGQTYNEQFF | TGTGCCAGCAGCTTAGAGGGTCAGACCTACAATGAGCAGTTCTTC | - | TRBJ2-1 | TRBV11-3
CAWSLVPRATNEKLFF | TGTGCCTGGAGTCTCGTACCACGAGCAACTAATGAAAAACTGTTTTTT | - | TRBJ1-4 | TRBV30
CASSPVRQGSGNTEAFF | TGTGCCAGCAGCCCCGTCCGACAGGGTAGCGGGAACACTGAAGCTTTCTTT | TRBD1 | TRBJ1-1 | TRBV7-8
CASRDGDYEQYF | TGTGCCAGCAGGGACGGTGACTACGAGCAGTACTTC | - | TRBJ2-7 | TRBV6-6
CASGPLLNTGELFF | TGCGCCAGCGGGCCCCTTCTGAACACCGGGGAGCTGTTTTTT | - | TRBJ2-2 | TRBV5-1
CASSLAREVQPQHF | TGTGCCAGCAGCTTAGCGAGGGAGGTGCAGCCCCAGCATTTT | - | TRBJ1-5 | TRBV7-2